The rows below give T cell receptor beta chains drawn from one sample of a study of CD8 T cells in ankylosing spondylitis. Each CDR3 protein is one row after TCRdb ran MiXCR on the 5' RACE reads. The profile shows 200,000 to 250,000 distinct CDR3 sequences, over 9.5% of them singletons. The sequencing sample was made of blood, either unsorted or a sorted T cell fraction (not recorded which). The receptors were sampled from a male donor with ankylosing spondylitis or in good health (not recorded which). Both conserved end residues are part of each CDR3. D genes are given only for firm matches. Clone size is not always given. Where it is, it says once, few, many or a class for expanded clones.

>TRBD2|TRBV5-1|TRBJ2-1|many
CASSGSSGADEQFF
TGCGCCAGCAGCGGGTCCAGCGGGGCCGATGAGCAGTTCTTC
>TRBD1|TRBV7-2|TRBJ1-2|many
CASSLEGQGAIYGYTF
TGTGCCAGCAGCTTAGAAGGACAGGGGGCGATCTATGGCTACACCTTC
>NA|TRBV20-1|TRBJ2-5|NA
CSAPRETQYF
TGCAGTGCTCCCCGGGAGACCCAGTACTTC
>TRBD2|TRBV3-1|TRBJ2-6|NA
CASSPPGGARANVLTF
TGTGCCAGCAGCCCGCCCGGGGGGGCCCGGGCCAACGTCCTGACTTTC
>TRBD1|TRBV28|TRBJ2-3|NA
CASSLVGLRDRGTDTQYF
TGTGCCAGCAGTTTAGTTGGACTCCGGGACAGGGGGACAGATACGCAGTATTTT
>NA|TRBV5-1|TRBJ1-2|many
CASSFGDGTNYGYTF
TGCGCCAGCAGCTTTGGGGACGGGACTAACTATGGCTACACCTTC
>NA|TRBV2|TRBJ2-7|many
CASSERGALSLGSYEQYF
TGTGCCAGCAGTGAAAGGGGGGCGCTTAGCCTTGGTTCCTACGAGCAGTACTTC
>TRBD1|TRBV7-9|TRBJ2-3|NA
CASSKGTVTDTQYF
TGTGCCAGCAGCAAAGGGACAGTCACAGATACGCAGTATTTT
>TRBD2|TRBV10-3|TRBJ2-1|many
CAISERGLAGGYEQFF
TGTGCCATCAGTGAGCGGGGACTAGCGGGGGGCTATGAGCAGTTCTTC
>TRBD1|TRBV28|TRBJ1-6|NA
CASRTGVTNSPLHF
TGTGCCAGCCGAACAGGGGTTACGAATTCACCCCTCCACTTT
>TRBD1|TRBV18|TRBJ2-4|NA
CASSPAGGENIQYF
TGTGCCAGCTCACCAGCAGGGGGCGAGAACATTCAGTACTTC